One and the same sample provided the 12 T cell receptor beta chains below, sequenced in a study of vaccination and CD4 T cells after COVID-19. These receptors' targets are unknown. Treatment defined: roughly nine-day PBMC culture with coronavirus spike peptide pools or control peptides (ViraFEST assay). Prior to the COVID-19 pandemic (2011-2018), the unexposed donor's CD4+ T cells were collected. Researchers used the Oncomine TCR Beta short-read assay to sequence DNA from cultured CD4+ T cells. TCRdb recomputed calls from the PCR reads with MiXCR, one row per CDR3 protein. The data hold about 7,800 distinct CDR3 sequences, with about 50% observed a single time. Specimen: CD4+ T cells from blood, cultured in vitro. Receptors were obtained from a human donor in good health.

The CDR3 protein is CASSPTGSSYNEQFF. For the CDR3, the DNA is TGTGCCAGCAGTCCGACAGGGAGCTCCTACAATGAGCAGTTCTTC. The chain carries TRBV12-3 or TRBV12-4 and TRBJ2-1; 7 bases agree with TRBD1. With 5 bases clipped from V and 0 bases from J, the junction kept 4 bases outside the gene matches. The CDR3 totals 15 residues.

V and J are TRBV6-1 and TRBJ2-5; 7 bases are a match to TRBD2. The CDR3 spans 16 residues. Germline V gene data show CDR1 as MNHNS and CDR2 as SASEGT. V dropped 6 bases and J dropped 2; count of bases not matched to a gene: 12. The CDR3 DNA reads as TGTGCCAGCAGGATAGGAAGTACTAGCGTTCAAGAGACCCAGTACTTC. Its translation: CASRIGSTSVQETQYF.

The V call is TRBV21-1, the J call TRBJ2-3; the tabulated D call, TRBD1, remains unverified against the DNA. TRBV21-1 is a listed pseudogene. The CDR3 spans 15 residues. DNA for the CDR3: TGTGCCAGCAGCAAAGTAGACAGGAGCACAGATACGCAGTATTTT. This encodes CASSKVDRSTDTQYF.

The chain couples TRBV6-5 to TRBJ1-6, with D unresolved. V was shortened by 2 bases and J by 9 bases, with 14 bases between the two germline ends. Looked up from germline, CDR1 is MNHEY and CDR2 is SVGAGI. The CDR3 sequence is 15 residues long. DNA for the CDR3: TGTGCCAGCAGTTACGGTCCGCCAGGCGGTTCACCCCTCCACTTT. Its translation: CASSYGPPGGSPLHF.

This clonotype was found a few times. The chain couples TRBV10-1 to TRBJ2-1; perhaps D is TRBD1 or TRBD2 (5 bases each). Germline CDR1 and CDR2: WNHNN and SYGVQD (reference sequence). V gave up 7 bases and J gave up 7 bases, with 17 bases separating them. CDR3 size: 14 residues. CDR3 residues: CASKSGIGTNEQFF. The CDR3 DNA reads as TGCGCCAGCAAATCAGGGATAGGGACGAATGAGCAGTTCTTC.

The rearrangement uses TRBV29-1 and TRBJ2-5; TRBD2 is a possible D gene (5 bases). Trimming took 7 bases from V and 5 from J, leaving 17 bases between them. In germline, CDR1 is SQVTM, CDR2 ANQGSEA. The CDR3 runs to 13 residues. The chain's CDR3 is CSALSAPGETQYF. Here the CDR3 DNA reads TGCAGCGCACTTAGCGCTCCTGGGGAGACCCAGTACTTC.

The DNA for the CDR3 is TGTGCCAGCAGTGCACTCGAAAAAGGGTACTATGGCTACACCTTC. It specifies CASSALEKGYYGYTF. The J gene is TRBJ1-2, the V gene TRBV27; D remains ambiguous. CDR1 is MNHEY and CDR2 is SMNVEV in the germline V gene (reference sequence). The CDR3 totals 15 residues. Trimming pared 5 bases from V and 3 bases from J, leaving 16 bases between.

The CDR3 bases are TGTGCCAGCAGCCCCCGGGCGGGGTGGGAGCAGTACTTC. Encoded protein: CASSPRAGWEQYF. This sequence joins TRBV5-4 and TRBJ2-7, with D perhaps TRBD2 (6 bases). The V and J ends lost 4 bases and 7 bases respectively, with 15 bases between them. CDR3 length: 13 amino acids. The V gene's germline CDR1 is SGHNT and CDR2 YYREEE (reference sequence).

This clonotype showed up just a few times. The rearrangement links TRBV6-1 to TRBJ1-5; the D is unclear. The germline V gene has CDR1 MNHNS and CDR2 SASEGT. The V end lost 6 bases, the J end lost 2 bases, and 14 bases lay between the germline ends. This CDR3 is built from 15 residues. Here the CDR3 reads CASRDPGGGNQPQHF. The CDR3 DNA reads TGTGCCAGCAGAGATCCCGGCGGGGGCAATCAGCCCCAGCATTTT.

The chain carries TRBV7-2 and TRBJ2-1; the D gene is possibly TRBD1 (6 bases). V lost 2 bases and J lost 6, with 11 bases in between. CDR1 is SGHTA and CDR2 is FQGNSA in the germline V gene. The CDR3 length is 14 residues. The CDR3 sequence: CASSLLGGGNEQFF. CDR3 in DNA: TGTGCCAGCAGCTTATTAGGGGGTGGCAATGAGCAGTTCTTC.

This clonotype was recorded only once. This chain joins TRBV27 and TRBJ2-5, with a weak D call TRBD2 (6 bases). Trimming took off 6 bases at V and 4 bases at J, with 24 bases between the two ends. Germline CDR1 is MNHEY and CDR2 is SMNVEV (reference sequence). This CDR3 comprises 17 residues. The DNA of the CDR3 is TGTGCCAGCAGATCCAATGACTGGACGGCCGGGGGAGAGACCCAGTACTTC. This sequence encodes CASRSNDWTAGGETQYF.

J is TRBJ2-3 and V is TRBV7-2; D remains ambiguous. CDR3 length: 13 amino acids. The germline V gene has CDR1 SGHTA and CDR2 FQGNSA. Trimming pared 2 bases from V and 2 bases from J, leaving 5 bases between. The CDR3 loop reads CASSLNPTDTQYF. The DNA for the CDR3 is TGTGCCAGCAGCTTAAACCCCACAGATACGCAGTATTTT.